The present T cell receptor beta chain was sequenced within a study of shared clonotypes between healthy human individuals. Study-level points and caveats: Clonotypes shared by all four donors outscored non-shared clonotypes in generation probability. Larger estimated richness was generally recorded for naive subsets relative to memory subsets.

Evenly divided among several immunoSEQ plates was the genomic DNA of each subset. TCRdb keeps only in-frame clones here, not all; method: immunoSEQ multiplex PCR. Here the sample spans some 2.1 million clones, about 95% being singletons. Naive CD8 populations comprised CD45RO-negative cells positively selected for CCR7, excluding terminally differentiated effector memory CD45RA+ cells. About this clone: Its antigen is as yet unknown.

The V end lost 4 bases, the J end lost 7 bases, and 13 bases lay between the germline ends. Germline assignment: CDR1 MGHRA and CDR2 YSYEKL. There are 13 residues in the CDR3. The sequenced sample consisted of naive CD8+ T cells sorted from blood. The sequence came from a man in his late teens or twenties in good health. J is TRBJ1-1 and V is TRBV4-1; TRBD1 might be the D (6 bases). The CDR3 nucleotides read TGCGCCAGCAGCCCCACCCAGGGGCTTGAAGCTTTCTTT. This encodes CASSPTQGLEAFF.